The 26 T cell receptor beta chains below were found in one sample sequenced in a study of response to subunit inactivated influenza vaccine. MiXCR, run by TCRdb on the RT-PCR reads, gives a single entry per CDR3 protein. Of about 700,000 distinct CDR3 sequences detected, approximately 15% appear once; the ten largest clones hold about 7.6%. The material was PBMCs from blood, obtained 14 days before vaccination. The receptors were sampled from a man between 45 and 60 years old who received an inactivated influenza vaccine.

This clonotype was counted between two and nine times. The chain has TRBV4-3 and TRBJ2-4, with unresolved D. This CDR3 spans 14 amino acids. Germline V gene data show CDR1 as LGHNA and CDR2 as YSLEER. V was shortened by 1 base and J by 3 bases, with 7 bases between the two germline ends. CDR3: CASSQGLSKNIQYF. CDR3 DNA: TGCGCCAGCAGCCAAGGGCTCAGCAAAAACATTCAGTACTTC.

This chain connects TRBV15 to TRBJ1-5, with D possibly being TRBD1 (6 bases). CDR3 length: 15 amino acids. Trimming pared 4 bases from V and 4 bases from J, leaving 14 bases between. Germline CDR1 and CDR2: LNHNV and YYDKDF (reference sequence). CDR3 region: CATSNGGGGNQPQHF. As DNA, the CDR3 is TGTGCCACCAGCAATGGCGGAGGGGGGAATCAGCCCCAGCATTTT. Filled out from reference TRBV15 and TRBJ1-5, the complete variable domain reads DAMVIQNPRYQVTQFGKPVTLSCSQTLNHNVMYWYQQKSSQAPKLLFHYYDKDFNNEADTPDNFQSRRPNTSFCFLDIRSPGLGDTAMYLCATSNGGGGNQPQHFGDGTRLSIL.

This chain uses TRBV13 with TRBJ2-7; D tentatively reads TRBD1 or TRBD2 (5 bases each). In germline, CDR1 is PRHDT, CDR2 FYEKMQ (reference sequence). The ends were cut back, 5 bases at V and 3 bases at J, with 14 bases in the middle. CDR3 length equals 14 residues. CDR3: CASSLRDGNYEQYF. The CDR3 nucleotides are TGTGCCAGCAGCCTTAGGGACGGGAACTACGAGCAGTACTTC.

This chain uses TRBV21-1 with TRBJ2-7; TRBD2 reflects the table's D call only, with no check against the DNA. TRBV21-1 is a pseudogene locus. CDR3 length equals 15 residues. CDR3 amino acids: CASSKHSGPGTEQYF. In DNA form, the CDR3 reads TGTGCCAGCAGCAAACACTCGGGGCCCGGTACGGAGCAGTACTTC.

This chain connects TRBV20-1 to TRBJ2-3; D is uncertain. Germline CDR1 is DFQATT and CDR2 is SNEGSKA (reference sequence). CDR3 length: 11 amino acids. The CDR3 region is CRAMGTDTQYF. CDR3 DNA: TGCAGAGCAATGGGGACAGATACGCAGTATTTT.

The chain carries TRBV28 and TRBJ2-7; D gene ambiguous. The CDR3 runs to 14 residues. Germline lookup yields CDR1 MDHEN and CDR2 SYDVKM. V lost 3 bases to trimming and J lost 1 base, with 10 bases between them. CDR3 sequence: CASSFGSLSYEQYF. In DNA, the CDR3 is TGTGCCAGCAGTTTCGGCAGTCTTTCCTACGAGCAGTACTTC.

There are a few counts of this clonotype. This chain joins TRBV25-1 and TRBJ2-1; D is uncertain. The CDR3 runs 14 residues. Germline CDR1 is MGHDK and CDR2 is SYGVNS. V lost 1 base, J lost 5 bases, and 9 bases lay in between. The CDR3 DNA reads TGTGCCAGCAGTGAATTGGTTCTTGACAATGAGCAGTTCTTC. It is translated as CASSELVLDNEQFF.

In its sample, this clonotype was seen a few times. The V and J genes are TRBV29-1 and TRBJ2-7; unclear D gene. Looked up from germline, CDR1 is SQVTM and CDR2 is ANQGSEA. With 6 bases removed from V and 5 bases from J, the gap between germline ends came to 14 bases. The CDR3 spans 12 residues. This CDR3 reads CSVLSIVDEQYF. For the CDR3, the DNA is TGCAGCGTCTTAAGCATAGTAGACGAGCAGTACTTC.

V gene TRBV29-1 combines with J gene TRBJ2-2, with D unresolved. CDR3 length: 13 amino acids. V was clipped by 3 bases and J by 0 bases, with 5 bases between them. Germline loops: CDR1 SQVTM, CDR2 ANQGSEA. The CDR3 DNA sequence: TGCAGCGTTGACGTCGCGAACACCGGGGAGCTGTTTTTT. It translates to CSVDVANTGELFF.

This clonotype was recorded a few times. This chain connects TRBV4-3 to TRBJ2-1; TRBD1 is a possible D gene (5 bases). This CDR3 has 14 residues. The V end was cut by 0 bases, the J end by 4 bases, with 7 bases between. The germline CDR1 and CDR2 sequences are LGHNA and YSLEER. The CDR3 nucleotides are TGCGCCAGCAGCCAAGATGACAGATACAATGAGCAGTTCTTC. Protein product: CASSQDDRYNEQFF.

The sample holds a few counts of this clonotype. V is TRBV29-1 and J is TRBJ2-1; 10 bases line up with TRBD2. The CDR3 is 17 amino acids. The junction had 12 bases not matched to a gene; V was cut back by 7 bases and J by 0 bases. The germline V gene has CDR1 SQVTM and CDR2 ANQGSEA. The DNA of the CDR3 is TGCAGCGCTACACCTGGACTAGCGGAGAGCTCCTACAATGAGCAGTTCTTC. Translation gives CSATPGLAESSYNEQFF.

CDR3 in DNA: TGTGCCAGCAAGCAGGACAGGGCGTCCTACGAGCAGTACTTC. As protein: CASKQDRASYEQYF. The chain uses TRBV12-3 or TRBV12-4 and TRBJ2-7; 8 nucleotides match TRBD1. The CDR3 covers 14 residues. The junction had 6 bases not matched to a gene; V was cut back by 7 bases and J by 1 base.

About this clonotype itself: A much larger clone sits a single nucleotide away, making a read error possible. This chain links TRBV20-1 with TRBJ2-1; D gene ambiguous. Germline V gives CDR1 DFQATT, CDR2 SNEGSKA (reference sequence). This CDR3 has 10 amino acids. The CDR3 loop reads CSAAYDEQFF. The CDR3 nucleotides read TGCAGTGCAGCCTACGATGAGCAGTTCTTC.

V is TRBV3-1 and J is TRBJ2-7; D remains ambiguous. The CDR3 has 12 amino acids. CDR1 is LGHDT, CDR2 YNNKEL, per germline (reference sequence). V lost 3 bases and J 3 bases, leaving 6 bases between the germline ends. The DNA for the CDR3 is TGTGCCAGCAGCCACAATAACTACGAGCAGTACTTC. It specifies CASSHNNYEQYF.

This clonotype was counted only a few times. The chain links TRBV4-2 to TRBJ2-1, with 9 bases fitting TRBD1. V lost 0 bases, J lost 5 bases, and 2 bases stayed unmatched. Germline CDR1 LGHNA, CDR2 YNFKEQ. The length of the CDR3 is 15 residues. CDR3 DNA sequence: TGTGCCAGCAGCCAAGAGGGACAGGGCCACAATGAGCAGTTCTTC. This sequence encodes CASSQEGQGHNEQFF.

V gene TRBV20-1 combines with J gene TRBJ2-3; D is ambiguous. This CDR3 is 15 amino acids long. V was trimmed by 3 bases and J by 0 bases, leaving 13 bases between them. The germline gives CDR1 DFQATT, CDR2 SNEGSKA (reference sequence). Here the CDR3 DNA reads TGCAGTGCTAGGGGCCCCGTTACTAGCACAGATACGCAGTATTTT. This encodes CSARGPVTSTDTQYF.

This clonotype showed up many times. The genes are TRBV6-2 or TRBV6-3 and TRBJ1-4; TRBD1 matches 10 bases. The CDR3 loop spans 18 amino acids. V lost 2 bases and J lost 1; bases outside the gene matches: 7. Germline lookup yields CDR1 MNHEY and CDR2 SVGEGT. CDR3 sequence reads: CASSYLSRDRGTNEKLFF. The CDR3 DNA reads TGTGCCAGCAGTTACCTGTCCCGGGACAGGGGAACTAATGAAAAACTGTTTTTT.

This clonotype was seen a handful of times. The rearrangement uses TRBV11-2 and TRBJ1-6; D not resolved. The CDR3 has 14 residues. Germline values: CDR1 SGHAT, CDR2 FQNNGV. V lost 3 bases to trimming and J lost 5 bases, with 8 bases between them. CDR3 protein: CASSFLGNNSPLHF. CDR3 in DNA: TGTGCCAGCAGCTTTTTGGGGAATAATTCACCCCTCCACTTT.

This clonotype was counted between two and nine times. The chain uses TRBV29-1 and TRBJ2-5; D call uncertain. V was pared by 5 bases and J by 0 bases, with 10 bases between. This CDR3 is built from 13 residues. The germline V gene has CDR1 SQVTM and CDR2 ANQGSEA. CDR3 sequence reads: CSVYKIDQETQYF. In DNA form, the CDR3 reads TGCAGCGTTTACAAAATTGACCAAGAGACCCAGTACTTC.

The chain carries TRBV29-1 and TRBJ2-5; D may be TRBD1 or TRBD2 (5 bases each). This CDR3 has 15 amino acids. Germline V gives CDR1 SQVTM, CDR2 ANQGSEA. V was pared by 5 bases and J by 5 bases, with 21 bases between. CDR3 sequence: CSVRLPGRAKETQYF. The CDR3 region has the DNA TGCAGCGTTAGATTACCGGGACGGGCGAAGGAGACCCAGTACTTC.

This clonotype was picked up a small number of times. The V gene is TRBV29-1, the J gene TRBJ2-7, with D tentatively TRBD1 (6 bases). The V gene's germline CDR1 is SQVTM and CDR2 ANQGSEA. V lost 6 bases and J 2 bases, leaving 17 bases between the germline ends. The CDR3 contains 14 residues. The CDR3 bases are TGCAGCGTGGCACAGGGAGAGGGGCCCTACGAGCAGTACTTC. It yields the protein CSVAQGEGPYEQYF.

V and J are TRBV4-3 and TRBJ2-7; D is possibly TRBD1 (6 bases). Trimming left V 0 bases short and J 1 base short, with 13 bases between. From germline, CDR1 is LGHNA and CDR2 YSLEER. The CDR3 totals 16 residues. The CDR3 loop reads CASSQEAAGVSYEQYF. The CDR3 bases are TGCGCCAGCAGCCAAGAGGCGGCAGGGGTATCCTACGAGCAGTACTTC.

Only a few counts were recorded for this clonotype. The chain couples TRBV7-9 to TRBJ2-2, with 8 bases matching TRBD1. V shed 6 bases and J 1 base; nucleotides not matched to a gene: 7. The germline V gene has CDR1 SEHNR and CDR2 FQNEAQ (reference sequence). The CDR3 has 16 amino acids. The CDR3 coding sequence is TGTGCCAGCAGGCCCGCCGGGACAGGGAACACCGGGGAGCTGTTTTTT. This translates into CASRPAGTGNTGELFF.

This clonotype was detected a few times. The V and J genes are TRBV7-2 and TRBJ2-3; TRBD2 matches 7 bases. This CDR3 is 15 amino acids long. The J segment lost 5 bases and the V segment lost 5 bases, leaving 10 bases of the junction unmatched. The germline V gene encodes CDR1 SGHTA and CDR2 FQGNSA. This chain's CDR3 is CASSAGLWEGDTQYF. Here the CDR3 DNA reads TGTGCCAGCAGCGCGGGACTCTGGGAGGGAGATACGCAGTATTTT.

The gene calls are TRBV11-2 and TRBJ2-3, with 13 bases aligning to TRBD2. V dropped 4 bases and J dropped 4; count of bases not matched to a gene: 5. The CDR3 extends over 16 amino acids. CDR1 is SGHAT and CDR2 is FQNNGV in the germline V gene. CDR3 coding DNA: TGTGCCAGCAGCTCGAAGACTAGCGGGAGGCCAGATACGCAGTATTTT. Amino acids: CASSSKTSGRPDTQYF.

This clonotype was detected only a few times. This sequence joins TRBV5-1 and TRBJ2-2; D unresolved. Germline values: CDR1 SGHRS, CDR2 YFSETQ. The V and J ends lost 4 bases and 3 bases respectively, with 7 bases between them. CDR3 size: 13 residues. The CDR3 sequence is CASSDHYTGELFF. The CDR3 nucleotides read TGCGCCAGCAGCGACCACTACACCGGGGAGCTGTTTTTT.